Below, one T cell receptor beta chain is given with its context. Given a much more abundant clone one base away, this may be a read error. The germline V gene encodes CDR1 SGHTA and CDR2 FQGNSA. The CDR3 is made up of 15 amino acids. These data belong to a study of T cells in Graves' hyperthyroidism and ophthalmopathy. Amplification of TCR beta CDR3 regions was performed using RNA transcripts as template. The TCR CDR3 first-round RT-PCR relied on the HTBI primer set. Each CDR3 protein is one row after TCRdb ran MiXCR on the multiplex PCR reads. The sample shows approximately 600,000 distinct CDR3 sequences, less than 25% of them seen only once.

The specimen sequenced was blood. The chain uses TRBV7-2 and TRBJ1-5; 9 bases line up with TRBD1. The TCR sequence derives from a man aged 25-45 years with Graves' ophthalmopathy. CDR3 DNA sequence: TGTGCCAGCAGGATACAGGGGGCAGGCAATCAGCCCCGGCATTTT. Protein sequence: CASRIQGAGNQPRHF.